This paragraph covers one T cell receptor beta chain sequence. This record belongs to a study of blood T cell repertoires in COVID-19. This table comes from immunoSEQ multiplex PCR, and its TCRdb copy is limited to in-frame clones, with some not included. The sample shows approximately 100,000 clones, about 85% of them seen only once. The V gene's germline CDR1 is SGHTA and CDR2 FQGTGA. V was cut by 4 bases and J by 2 bases, with 8 bases left in between. The CDR3 covers 13 residues. The sample taken for sequencing was peripheral blood. This sequence was found in a human donor in a cohort sampled during active COVID-19. This chain joins TRBV7-3 and TRBJ2-5; a possible D gene is TRBD1 (5 bases). The CDR3 loop reads CASSSDRQETQYF. The DNA of the CDR3 is TGTGCCAGCAGCTCAGACAGACAAGAGACCCAGTACTTC.